Below, one T cell receptor beta chain is given with its context. Its antigen remains unidentified. No quality values exist for individual bases; no much larger clone is one base distant. These data come from a study of regulatory T cells in long-lasting Graves disease (dated by TCRdb to the early 2020s). For the wider study: To count as having persistent Graves' disease, a patient had to have received antithyroid drug treatment for over 5 years with TSH receptor autoantibodies remaining persistently positive. This study used TCR sequencing and RNA sequencing of peripheral blood to compare persistent Graves' disease patients against newly diagnosed Graves' disease patients. A total of about 33 samples were covered by TCR sequencing, comprising some 13 persistent and approximately 20 newly diagnosed Graves' disease patients. Persistent Graves' disease patients in the clinical cohort had taken antithyroid drugs for around 10 years on average. The study was conducted in China and was registered as a clinical trial. The investigation overall reported the following: Compared with newly diagnosed patients, persistent Graves' disease patients had lower TCR Shannon entropy and fewer highly expanded clones, which suggests clonal expansion. Persistent disease showed preferential use of TRBV28, TRBJ1-2 and TRBJ2-5, whereas newly diagnosed disease favored TRBV20-1 and TRBJ2-1. Only the TCR beta chain was sequenced and analyzed. Only peripheral blood was studied, because thyroid tissue, the primary lesion, was inaccessible. The authors acknowledged the small sample size as a limitation that may reduce accuracy. A larger number of public clonotypes was shared among persistent patients (2,741) than among newly diagnosed patients (roughly 980).

In light of the paper, this sample's time point label describes: persistent/refractory GD, antithyroid drugs over 5 years with positive TRAb. RNA was extracted from PBMCs in TRIzol for both TCR sequencing and RNA sequencing. Graves' disease was diagnosed according to American Thyroid Association guidelines. Patients were recruited from an endocrinology department in Xi'an, China. Each patient gave approximately 9.7 milliliters of peripheral blood, collected in an EDTA anticoagulant tube. PBMCs were isolated by Ficoll Paque Plus density gradient separation without further T cell sorting. An Agilent 2100 Bioanalyzer and agarose gel were used to assess RNA quality, and a NanoDrop 2000 was used to measure RNA concentration. The CDR3 holds 16 amino acids from the cysteine to the phenylalanine. Only the CDR3 region is kept as DNA, spanning 48 bases read in frame from base 1. For CDR1 and CDR2, the germline V gene (reference sequence) lists MNHEY and SMNVEV. Trimmed from V: 2 bases; trimmed from J: 9 bases; junction bases lacking a gene match: 13.

The receptor library was made with multiplex PCR. Sequencing used an Illumina HiSeq 4000. TCR beta libraries were built with iRepertoire HTBI primers and Arm-PCR amplification of CDR3 regions. Before sequencing, the PCR products underwent gel purification. Regarding the original processing steps: Gene usage analysis of CDR3 amino acid clonotypes relied on the 60 or so TRBV and 14 TRBJ segments identified across samples. Filtered high-quality paired reads were merged into contigs using COPE and FqMerger. BLAST was used to align contigs to IMGT TRBV, TRBD and TRBJ reference genes, and CDR3 was defined according to IMGT. Any clonotype with a frequency above 0.1% was classified as a highly expanded clone. Shannon entropy was used to measure repertoire diversity, and the Gini coefficient was used to measure V-J evenness. A clonotype found in more than one individual was treated as public. The raw public reads went through TCRdb reprocessing: fastp at Q25, MiXCR clone calling, in-frame beta chains kept. Every distinct CDR3 protein forms one entry, paired with its most common genes and DNA. V and J calls and clone size were set by TCRdb, not the authors. Recorded for this sample are over 650,000 distinct CDR3 sequences; approximately 31% of them occurred a single time. 42% of the sample is taken by the ten largest.

The sequence was collected from a female donor with Graves disease. The source material was peripheral blood mononuclear cells (PBMCs), sampled when the disease was refractory, from a patient treated with antithyroid drugs. The V gene is TRBV27 and the J gene is TRBJ2-1, and 7 bases in between align with TRBD2. The CDR3 corresponds to CASSLPPLREKREQFF. In nucleotides, the sequence is TGTGCCAGCAGTTTACCACCTTTGCGGGAGAAGCGTGAGCAGTTCTTC.